This paragraph reports one T cell receptor (beta chain). As yet, its antigen is unknown. This CDR3 contains 18 residues. V lost 4 bases, J lost 2 bases, and 12 bases stayed unmatched. CDR1 and CDR2 from the germline V gene are SNHLY and FYNNEI. The study's findings and limits: Tumor Tregs overlapped most with tumor, then blood, naive CD4+ cells. Tumor memory CD4+ T cell TCR gene usage clustered with blood and lymph node memory CD4+ cells and lymph node naive CD4+ cells.

Memory CD4+ T cells were sorted as CD4+CD45RO+CD25- cells. Full-length variable regions came from constant-region reverse primers plus semi-nested Nested Universal Primer A PCR. Each CDR3 protein gets one entry after TCRdb re-called the 5' RACE reads with MiXCR. Found here are approximately 40,000 distinct CDR3 sequences, approximately 28% of them singletons; the top ten hold roughly 4%. This TCR came from a female donor with breast cancer. The sequenced sample was tumor-infiltrating memory CD4+ T cells sorted from the breast tumor. Subset defined: memory CD4+ T cells, CD4+CD45RO+CD25-. J is TRBJ2-7 and V is TRBV2; 12 bases match TRBD2. CDR3 amino acids: CASSGGPSGRGTTYEQYF. CDR3 DNA sequence: TGTGCCAGCAGTGGGGGCCCTAGCGGGAGGGGTACAACCTACGAGCAGTACTTC.